Listed here are 20 T cell receptor beta chains from one sample, sequenced in a study of CD8 T cells in ankylosing spondylitis. General observations from the study: Among TCR beta sequences, a motif of under ten highly homologous variants appeared characteristic of ankylosing spondylitis blood.

Their target antigens are unknown. TCRdb re-called the 5' RACE reads through MiXCR, storing one row per CDR3 protein. The profile shows about 420,000 distinct CDR3 sequences, around 24% of them singletons. The sample was blood, either unsorted or a sorted T cell fraction (not recorded which). These receptors came from a male donor with ankylosing spondylitis.

This clonotype was found many times. J is TRBJ2-7 and V is TRBV18; D possibly matches TRBD1 or TRBD2 (5 bases each). CDR3 length: 13 amino acids. With 8 bases removed from V and 6 bases from J, the gap between germline ends came to 17 bases. Germline V gene lookup returns CDR1 KGHSH and CDR2 LQKENI. CDR3 region: CASIRDQGSEQYF. The DNA of the CDR3 is TGTGCCAGCATCAGGGACCAAGGTTCCGAGCAGTACTTC.

The gene calls are TRBV12-3 or TRBV12-4 and TRBJ1-2; 8 bases match TRBD1. V was clipped by 8 bases and J by 8 bases; unmatched bases: 13. This CDR3 region has 14 residues. CDR3 nucleotides: TGTGCCAGCGGACCGGGACAGGCGCTCTGGGGCTACACCTTC. Amino acid sequence: CASGPGQALWGYTF.

The rearrangement uses TRBV15 and TRBJ2-2; no firm D call. V lost 0 bases and J lost 6, with 5 bases in between. The CDR3 consists of 13 residues. CDR1 is LNHNV and CDR2 is YYDKDF in the germline V gene (reference sequence). CDR3 coding DNA: TGTGCCACCAGCAGAGACGAGGCCGGGGAGCTGTTTTTT. Its protein is CATSRDEAGELFF.

This clonotype has only a few counts. The chain employs TRBV9 and TRBJ2-1, with TRBD2 matching over 12 bases. The CDR3 length is 16 residues. Germline CDR1 reads SGDLS; CDR2 reads YYNGEE. Germline trimming cut 0 bases from V and 9 bases from J; bases unmatched to any gene: 7. CDR3 protein: CASSVALASGRGEQFF. For the CDR3, the DNA is TGTGCCAGCAGCGTAGCTTTGGCTAGCGGGAGGGGTGAGCAGTTCTTC. The variable domain in full, with the rest retrieved from reference TRBV9 and TRBJ2-1, is DSGVTQTPKHLITATGQRVTLRCSPRSGDLSVYWYQQSLDQGLQFLIQYYNGEERAKGNILERFSAQQFPDLHSELNLSSLELGDSALYFCASSVALASGRGEQFFGPGTRLTVL.

A few counts support this clonotype. The V and J genes are TRBV20-1 and TRBJ2-1; tentatively, D is TRBD2 (5 bases). CDR3 length equals 16 residues. Germline V gene sequence: CDR1 DFQATT, CDR2 SNEGSKA (reference sequence). V gave up 5 bases and J gave up 4 bases, with 21 bases separating them. In DNA, the CDR3 is TGCAGTGCTCCTAATAGGGCTAGCCTTCCTTACAATGAGCAGTTCTTC. Translated: CSAPNRASLPYNEQFF.

This clonotype appeared a few times. The genes are TRBV6-1 and TRBJ2-7; the D is unclear. Trimming pared 5 bases from V and 1 base from J, leaving 12 bases between. CDR1 and CDR2 from the germline V gene are MNHNS and SASEGT. The CDR3 runs to 14 residues. The CDR3, as DNA: TGTGCCAGCAGTCCATCAGACCGATCCTACGAGCAGTACTTC. It yields the protein CASSPSDRSYEQYF.

The V and J genes are TRBV5-1 and TRBJ2-7; D possibly corresponds to TRBD1 (5 bases). CDR3 size: 14 residues. V was clipped by 0 bases and J by 7 bases, with 14 bases between them. Germline loops: CDR1 SGHRS, CDR2 YFSETQ. CDR3 sequence: CASSLAPDMGEQYF. For the CDR3, the DNA is TGCGCCAGCAGCTTGGCCCCGGACATGGGGGAGCAGTACTTC.

V gene TRBV20-1 combines with J gene TRBJ2-7, with unresolved D. V was trimmed by 3 bases and J by 2 bases, leaving 11 bases between them. Germline lookup yields CDR1 DFQATT and CDR2 SNEGSKA (reference sequence). CDR3 size: 13 residues. CDR3 sequence reads: CSARSFPPYEQYF. CDR3 DNA: TGCAGTGCTAGGTCCTTCCCCCCCTACGAGCAGTACTTC.

This chain uses TRBV6-5 with TRBJ2-1, with TRBD2 matching over 12 bases. CDR3 length equals 16 residues. V lost 2 bases, J lost 8 bases, and 7 bases stayed unmatched. Germline V lookup: CDR1 MNHEY, CDR2 SVGAGI. For the CDR3, the DNA is TGTGCCAGCAGTTACAAAGGACTAGCGGGAATTGATGAGCAGTTCTTC. Residues: CASSYKGLAGIDEQFF.

This clonotype was counted once. The chain has TRBV6-5 and TRBJ2-7; 9 bases align to TRBD2. Trimming took 0 bases from V and 0 from J; bases not matched to a gene: 6. CDR1 and CDR2 from the germline V gene are MNHEY and SVGAGI. CDR3 length: 17 amino acids. CDR3 DNA: TGTGCCAGCAGTTACTCCGTTAGCGGGGGCCTCTCCTACGAGCAGTACTTC. It yields the protein CASSYSVSGGLSYEQYF.

This sequence joins TRBV5-1 and TRBJ1-1; D is perhaps TRBD1 (6 bases). V lost 1 base and J 4 bases, leaving 14 bases between the germline ends. The length of the CDR3 is 15 residues. Germline V gives CDR1 SGHRS, CDR2 YFSETQ. In nucleotides, the CDR3 is TGCGCCAGCAGCTTGCCCAACAGGGATACCACTGAAGCTTTCTTT. Translation: CASSLPNRDTTEAFF.

This clonotype has more than one count but fewer than ten. The CDR3 bases are TGTGCCAGCAGCCCAAGAGTACAGGTCGTCTATGGCTACACCTTC. Residues: CASSPRVQVVYGYTF. The chain couples TRBV3-1 to TRBJ1-2, with D tentatively TRBD1 (5 bases). The CDR3 sequence is 15 residues long. V lost 4 bases, J lost 4 bases, and 16 bases lay in between. Germline CDR1 is LGHDT and CDR2 is YNNKEL (reference sequence).

The chain employs TRBV20-1 and TRBJ2-1; TRBD1 aligns across 7 bases. Germline assignment: CDR1 DFQATT and CDR2 SNEGSKA (reference sequence). V trimming: 6 bases; J trimming: 0 bases; junction bases outside the gene matches: 8. The CDR3 contains 15 residues. The DNA for the CDR3 is TGCAGTGCGGGCGTAGGGACAGTCTCCTACAATGAGCAGTTCTTC. As protein: CSAGVGTVSYNEQFF.

This clonotype occurred a few times. The chain has TRBV29-1 and TRBJ1-5, with D possibly TRBD1 on 5 matching bases. Germline CDR1 is SQVTM and CDR2 is ANQGSEA. CDR3 length: 13 amino acids. The ends were cut back, 7 bases at V and 2 bases at J, with 12 bases in the middle. This CDR3 is CSAGGGGNQPQHF. DNA of the CDR3: TGCAGCGCCGGTGGGGGAGGCAATCAGCCCCAGCATTTT.

The chain links TRBV20-1 to TRBJ2-7; either TRBD1 or TRBD2 may fit D (6 bases each). The CDR3 runs to 14 residues. The V end lost 2 bases, the J end lost 4 bases, and 15 bases lay between the germline ends. The germline V gene encodes CDR1 DFQATT and CDR2 SNEGSKA (reference sequence). The CDR3 reads CSARSWGAAYEQYF. The CDR3 nucleotides are TGCAGTGCTAGATCGTGGGGGGCAGCATACGAGCAGTACTTC.

This clonotype was found a few times. This chain joins TRBV29-1 and TRBJ2-1, with TRBD2 matching over 8 bases. V shed 6 bases, J shed 1 base, and the junction held 5 bases outside the gene matches. Germline V gene data show CDR1 as SQVTM and CDR2 as ANQGSEA. The CDR3 extends over 14 amino acids. This chain's CDR3 is CSVAAGVSYNEQFF. In nucleotides, the CDR3 is TGCAGCGTGGCAGCGGGAGTATCCTACAATGAGCAGTTCTTC.

The V and J genes are TRBV19 and TRBJ2-7; 10 bases line up with TRBD1. CDR3 length equals 14 residues. In germline, CDR1 is LNHDA, CDR2 SQIVND (reference sequence). V lost 9 bases to trimming and J lost 6 bases; unmatched junction nucleotides: 11. CDR3 sequence (DNA): TGTGCCAGCCGTGGCGGGACAGGGGTGGGCGAGCAGTACTTC. This codes for CASRGGTGVGEQYF.

This clonotype has just a few counts. CDR3 sequence (DNA): TGTGCCAGCAGCTTAGCGCTAGCCAAAAACATTCAGTACTTC. Its protein product is CASSLALAKNIQYF. V gene TRBV7-8 combines with J gene TRBJ2-4; D is unclear. V gave up 0 bases and J gave up 0 bases, with 3 bases separating them. The CDR3 is made up of 14 amino acids. CDR1 and CDR2 (germline): SGHVS, FQNEAQ.

In its sample, this clonotype was seen a few times. CDR3 nucleotides: TGTGCCAGCAGCCAAGAGCCTACCTGGGCTAGCGGGATGCGTGAGCAGTTCTTC. Encoded protein: CASSQEPTWASGMREQFF. This chain uses TRBV4-2 with TRBJ2-1; 9 bases agree with TRBD2. The germline V gene encodes CDR1 LGHNA and CDR2 YNFKEQ. This CDR3 is 18 amino acids long. V lost 0 bases and J lost 9; bases outside the gene matches: 15.

This sequence joins TRBV28 and TRBJ2-1; 10 nucleotides line up with TRBD2. The CDR3 extends over 16 amino acids. V was pared by 5 bases and J by 0 bases, with 4 bases of the junction left unmatched. Germline V gene lookup returns CDR1 MDHEN and CDR2 SYDVKM. This CDR3 reads CASSPPSGSSYNEQFF. CDR3 coding DNA: TGTGCCAGCAGTCCCCCTAGCGGGAGCTCCTACAATGAGCAGTTCTTC. The variable domain in full, with the rest retrieved from reference TRBV28 and TRBJ2-1, is DVKVTQSSRYLVKRTGEKVFLECVQDMDHENMFWYRQDPGLGLRLIYFSYDVKMKEKGDIPEGYSVSREKKERFSLILESASTNQTSMYLCASSPPSGSSYNEQFFGPGTRLTVL.